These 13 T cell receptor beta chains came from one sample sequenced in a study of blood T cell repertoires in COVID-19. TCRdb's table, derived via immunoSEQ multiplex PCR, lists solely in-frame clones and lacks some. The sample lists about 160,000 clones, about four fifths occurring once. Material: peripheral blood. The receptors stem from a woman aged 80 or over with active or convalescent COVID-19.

For the CDR3, the DNA is TGTGCCAGCAGCTTGGCCTACGCGGGCCCGGAAAACATTCAGTACTTC. Its translation: CASSLAYAGPENIQYF. J is TRBJ2-4 and V is TRBV5-6; the D gene is possibly TRBD2 (5 bases). Germline V gene data show CDR1 as SGHDT and CDR2 as YYEEEE. The CDR3 loop spans 16 amino acids. V was cut by 0 bases and J by 5 bases, with 15 bases left in between.

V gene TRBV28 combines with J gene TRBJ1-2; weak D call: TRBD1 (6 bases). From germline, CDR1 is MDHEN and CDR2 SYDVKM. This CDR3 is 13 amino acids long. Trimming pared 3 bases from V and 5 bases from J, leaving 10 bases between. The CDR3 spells CASSLGGQYGYTF. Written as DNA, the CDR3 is TGTGCCAGCAGTTTGGGTGGACAGTATGGCTACACCTTC.

In DNA form, the CDR3 reads TGCGCCAGCAGCTTGTCTGACGGGATGATCTACAATGAGCAGTTCTTC. Its protein product is CASSLSDGMIYNEQFF. The chain combines TRBV5-1 with TRBJ2-1; possibly TRBD2 for D (5 bases). CDR3 size: 16 residues. V was pared by 1 base and J by 3 bases, with 14 bases between. CDR1 is SGHRS and CDR2 is YFSETQ in the germline V gene. Using reference TRBV5-1 and TRBJ2-1 for the parts outside the CDR3, the full variable domain is KAGVTQTPRYLIKTRGQQVTLSCSPISGHRSVSWYQQTPGQGLQFLFEYFSETQRNKGNFPGRFSGRQFSNSRSEMNVSTLELGDSALYLCASSLSDGMIYNEQFFGPGTRLTVL.

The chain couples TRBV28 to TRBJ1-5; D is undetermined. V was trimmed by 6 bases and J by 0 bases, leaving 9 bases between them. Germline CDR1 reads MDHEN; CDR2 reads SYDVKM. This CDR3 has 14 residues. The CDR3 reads CASSPVSSNQPQHF. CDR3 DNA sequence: TGTGCCAGCAGCCCCGTGAGTAGCAATCAGCCCCAGCATTTT.

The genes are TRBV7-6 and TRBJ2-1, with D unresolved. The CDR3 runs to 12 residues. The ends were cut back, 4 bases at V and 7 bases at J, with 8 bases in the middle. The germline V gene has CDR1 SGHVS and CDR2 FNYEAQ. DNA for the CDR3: TGTGCCAGCAGCTCTGTCCTAAATGAGCAGTTCTTC. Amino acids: CASSSVLNEQFF. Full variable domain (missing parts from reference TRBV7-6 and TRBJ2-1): GAGVSQSPRYKVTKRGQDVALRCDPISGHVSLYWYRQALGQGPEFLTYFNYEAQQDKSGLPNDRFSAERPEGSISTLTIQRTEQRDSAMYRCASSSVLNEQFFGPGTRLTVL.

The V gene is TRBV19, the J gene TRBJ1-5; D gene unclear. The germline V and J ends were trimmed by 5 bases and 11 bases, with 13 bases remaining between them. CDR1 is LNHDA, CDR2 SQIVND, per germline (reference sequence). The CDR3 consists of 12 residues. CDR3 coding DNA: TGTGCCAGTAGTCTCGATCGGGAGTCCCAGCATTTT. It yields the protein CASSLDRESQHF.

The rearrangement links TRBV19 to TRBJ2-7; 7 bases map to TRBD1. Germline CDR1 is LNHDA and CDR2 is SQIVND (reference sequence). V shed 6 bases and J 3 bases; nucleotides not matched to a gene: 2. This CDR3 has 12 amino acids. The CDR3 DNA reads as TGTGCCAGTAGCGGACAGGTCTACGAGCAGTACTTC. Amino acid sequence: CASSGQVYEQYF.

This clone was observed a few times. CDR3 region: CASSKTGGAEAFF. In nucleotides, the CDR3 is TGTGCCAGCAGTAAAACTGGGGGGGCTGAAGCTTTCTTT. The V and J genes are TRBV6-2 or TRBV6-3 and TRBJ1-1, with a tentative D call TRBD1 (5 bases). With 5 bases removed from V and 6 bases from J, the gap between germline ends came to 13 bases. Germline V lookup: CDR1 MNHEY, CDR2 SVGEGT. This CDR3 has 13 amino acids.

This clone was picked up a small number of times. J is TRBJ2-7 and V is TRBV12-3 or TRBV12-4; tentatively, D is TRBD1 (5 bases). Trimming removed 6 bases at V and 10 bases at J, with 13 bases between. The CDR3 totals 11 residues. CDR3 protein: CASRTASVQYF. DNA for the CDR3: TGTGCCAGCAGGACAGCTTCAGTCCAGTACTTC.

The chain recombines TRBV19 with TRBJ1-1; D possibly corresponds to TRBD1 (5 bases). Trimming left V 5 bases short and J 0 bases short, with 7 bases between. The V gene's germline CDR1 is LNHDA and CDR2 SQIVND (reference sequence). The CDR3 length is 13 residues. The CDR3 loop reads CASSQDMNTEAFF. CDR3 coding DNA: TGTGCCAGTAGTCAGGACATGAACACTGAAGCTTTCTTT.

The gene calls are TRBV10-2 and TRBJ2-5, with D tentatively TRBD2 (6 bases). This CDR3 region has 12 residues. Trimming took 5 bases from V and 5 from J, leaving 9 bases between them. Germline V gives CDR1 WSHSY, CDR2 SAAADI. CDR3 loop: CASSTSSETQYF. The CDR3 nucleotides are TGCGCCAGCAGTACTAGCTCGGAGACCCAGTACTTC.

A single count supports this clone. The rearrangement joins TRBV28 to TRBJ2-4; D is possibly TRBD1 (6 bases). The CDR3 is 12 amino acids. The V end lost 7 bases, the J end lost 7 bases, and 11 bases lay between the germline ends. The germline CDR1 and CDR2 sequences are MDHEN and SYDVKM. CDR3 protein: CASTTGWNIQYF. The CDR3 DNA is TGTGCCAGCACTACAGGGTGGAACATTCAGTACTTC.

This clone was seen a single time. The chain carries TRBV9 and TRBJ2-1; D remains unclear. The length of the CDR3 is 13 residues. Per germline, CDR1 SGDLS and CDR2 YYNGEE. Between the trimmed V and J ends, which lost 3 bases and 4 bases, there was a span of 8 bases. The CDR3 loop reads CASSDTLYNEQFF. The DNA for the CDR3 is TGTGCCAGCAGCGACACATTATACAATGAGCAGTTCTTC.